These 20 T cell receptor beta chains came from one sample sequenced in a study of CXCR3-negative and CXCR3-positive naive CD8 T cells. The antigens for these receptors are not known. UMI-tagged TRB cDNA libraries were built via 5' RACE. With the 5' RACE reads reprocessed, TCRdb shows one record per CDR3 protein and no DNA. The specimen's table records around 140,000 distinct CDR3 sequences. Broader study findings: The TRB CDR3s that CXCR3-positive naive cells carried were more hydrophobic than those of CXCR3-negative naive cells.

What was sequenced was naive CXCR3+ CD8+ T cells from blood. Documented subset: CD45RO-CCR7+CD27+CD95- naive CD8+ T cells expressing CXCR3 (TNR3+). The receptors shown here come from a human donor in good health. Some clones in this sample may be carry-over from other donors' samples.

The CDR3 protein is CASGTGSTEAFF. This chain connects TRBV7-9 to TRBJ1-1; no DNA is available, so the TRBD1 call from TCRdb remains unchecked. The CDR3 consists of 12 residues. The V gene's germline CDR1 is SEHNR and CDR2 FQNEAQ (reference sequence).

The chain has TRBV5-5 and TRBJ2-7. CDR3 length: 15 residues. Germline-derived CDR1 and CDR2 are SGHKS and YYEKEE (reference sequence). CDR3 sequence: CASSWTQASDCEQYF.

The chain carries TRBV13 and TRBJ1-5; the D gene TCRdb calls, TRBD1, cannot be checked with no DNA. Looked up from germline, CDR1 is PRHDT and CDR2 is FYEKMQ (reference sequence). The CDR3 has 14 residues. This CDR3 is CASSSRDSNQPQHF. The variable domain in full, with the rest retrieved from reference TRBV13 and TRBJ1-5, is AAGVIQSPRHLIKEKRETATLKCYPIPRHDTVYWYQQGPGQDPQFLISFYEKMQSDKGSIPDRFSAQQFSDYHSELNMSSLELGDSALYFCASSSRDSNQPQHFGDGTRLSIL.

The chain links TRBV12-3 or TRBV12-4 to TRBJ1-2; TCRdb reports TRBD1, a call that lacks DNA to check it against. This CDR3 comprises 13 residues. The chain's CDR3 is CASSLGTTYGYTF.

The chain is built from TRBV5-6 and TRBJ2-2. This CDR3 has 12 amino acids. Germline loops: CDR1 SGHDT, CDR2 YYEEEE. Here the CDR3 reads CASSLLTGELFF.

V usage is TRBV15 and J usage is TRBJ2-5. The CDR3 is 13 amino acids. Germline loops: CDR1 LNHNV, CDR2 YYDKDF (reference sequence). CDR3 loop: CATSRAQQETQYF.

The rearrangement joins TRBV7-9 to TRBJ1-2. The CDR3 consists of 14 residues. Looked up from germline, CDR1 is SEHNR and CDR2 is FQNEAQ (reference sequence). CDR3: CASSLAARDYGYTF.

The chain joins TRBV29-1 to TRBJ2-2; with no DNA, the TCRdb D assignment of TRBD1 cannot be verified. Germline assignment: CDR1 SQVTM and CDR2 ANQGSEA. The CDR3 sequence is 14 residues long. This CDR3 is CSTRGGENTGELFF.

The chain has TRBV2 and TRBJ2-1; checking the TCRdb D call of TRBD1 is not possible without DNA. CDR3 length: 13 residues. Germline loops: CDR1 SNHLY, CDR2 FYNNEI. Here the CDR3 reads CASQGERYNEQFF.

This sequence joins TRBV13 and TRBJ2-5; as DNA is missing, the TRBD2 call by TCRdb cannot be tested. CDR3 size: 16 residues. CDR1 and CDR2 (germline): PRHDT, FYEKMQ (reference sequence). This CDR3 reads CASRAWGGRVQETQYF.

The gene calls are TRBV4-1 and TRBJ2-2; lacking DNA, the TRBD1 call made by TCRdb goes unchecked. Germline lookup yields CDR1 MGHRA and CDR2 YSYEKL. This CDR3 region has 16 residues. Here the CDR3 reads CASSHPKSQASGELFF.

The rearrangement uses TRBV4-1 and TRBJ2-7. The CDR3 length is 14 residues. Germline V gene sequence: CDR1 MGHRA, CDR2 YSYEKL. The CDR3 loop reads CASSQVRMGYEQYF.

This sequence joins TRBV7-9 and TRBJ2-2. CDR3 length: 15 residues. CDR1 SEHNR and CDR2 FQNEAQ come from the germline V gene (reference sequence). The CDR3 loop reads CASSLAPVNTGELFF. The full variable domain, completed using reference TRBV7-9 and TRBJ2-2, is DTGVSQNPRHKITKRGQNVTFRCDPISEHNRLYWYRQTLGQGPEFLTYFQNEAQLEKSRLLSDRFSAERPKGSFSTLEIQRTEQGDSAMYLCASSLAPVNTGELFFGEGSRLTVL.

The V and J genes are TRBV7-9 and TRBJ1-3. CDR3 size: 15 residues. Germline V lookup: CDR1 SEHNR, CDR2 FQNEAQ (reference sequence). The CDR3 is CASSLNYDPGNTIYF.

The V call is TRBV12-3 or TRBV12-4, the J call TRBJ2-7; TCRdb's D call of TRBD1 is untestable without DNA. CDR3 length: 14 amino acids. The CDR3: CASSPTTGGYEQYF.

The V and J genes are TRBV6-2 or TRBV6-3 and TRBJ1-6; lacking DNA, the TRBD1 call made by TCRdb goes unchecked. This CDR3 is 14 amino acids long. CDR1 is MNHEY and CDR2 is SVGEGT in the germline V gene. The CDR3 loop is CASSNRGTGSPLHF.

The chain couples TRBV20-1 to TRBJ2-1; TCRdb's D gene call, TRBD2, goes unchecked for lack of DNA. The CDR3 consists of 19 residues. Germline values: CDR1 DFQATT, CDR2 SNEGSKA (reference sequence). CDR3 region: CSARVGELAGISSYNEQFF.

This rearrangement joins TRBV10-3 to TRBJ1-5; with no DNA, the TCRdb D assignment of TRBD1 cannot be verified. The CDR3 spans 13 residues. Germline CDR1 ENHRY, CDR2 SYGVKD. This CDR3 reads CAISPGRDQPQHF.

V and J are TRBV12-3 or TRBV12-4 and TRBJ1-2; as DNA is missing, the TRBD1 call by TCRdb cannot be tested. The CDR3 loop spans 19 amino acids. CDR3 protein: CASTSSFEGRQKSNYGYTF.

The V and J genes are TRBV28 and TRBJ2-5; TCRdb names TRBD1, which stays unverified in the absence of DNA. The CDR3 runs to 16 residues. Germline V gives CDR1 MDHEN, CDR2 SYDVKM. Here the CDR3 reads CASSFLLKGGQETQYF.